The rows below give T cell receptor beta chains drawn from one sample of a study of blood T cell repertoires in COVID-19. The assay was immunoSEQ multiplex PCR, and TCRdb's table has in-frame clones only and misses some. The table includes approximately 40,000 clones, 88% detected once. Sample: peripheral blood. The receptors originated from a woman between 70 and 85 years old with acute or convalescent COVID-19. The CDR3 runs from the conserved cysteine through the conserved F or W. Fields, in order: J gene, V gene, D gene, clone size, CDR3 length, CDR3 protein, CDR3 DNA. D genes are given only for firm matches. Size tells how often a clone was seen (once, few, many) or the class of an expanded clone, and some rows leave it out.

J gene: TRBJ1-6
V gene: TRBV27
D gene: TRBD1
clone size: NA
CDR3 length: 17
CDR3 protein: CASSPGQGLVGKSPLHF
CDR3 DNA: TGTGCCAGCAGCCCGGGACAGGGCTTGGTTGGAAAATCACCCCTCCACTTT

J gene: TRBJ1-3
V gene: TRBV7-2
D gene: NA
clone size: NA
CDR3 length: 15
CDR3 protein: CASSPDRSSGNTIYF
CDR3 DNA: TGTGCCAGCAGCCCGGACAGAAGCTCTGGAAACACCATATATTTT

J gene: TRBJ2-5
V gene: TRBV29-1
D gene: NA
clone size: NA
CDR3 length: 12
CDR3 protein: CSVVGLQETQYF
CDR3 DNA: TGCAGCGTTGTCGGACTCCAAGAGACCCAGTACTTC

J gene: TRBJ2-3
V gene: TRBV7-3
D gene: TRBD2
clone size: NA
CDR3 length: 14
CDR3 protein: CASSLSGREDTQYF
CDR3 DNA: TGTGCCAGCAGCTTGTCCGGGAGGGAAGATACGCAGTATTTT

J gene: TRBJ2-2
V gene: TRBV7-3
D gene: NA
clone size: once
CDR3 length: 14
CDR3 protein: CASSLGSETGELFF
CDR3 DNA: TGTGCCAGCAGCTTAGGTAGCGAAACCGGGGAGCTGTTTTTT

J gene: TRBJ1-3
V gene: TRBV18
D gene: NA
clone size: NA
CDR3 length: 16
CDR3 protein: CASSPRGASSGNTIYF
CDR3 DNA: TGTGCCAGCTCACCCCGCGGGGCATCCTCTGGAAACACCATATATTTT

J gene: TRBJ1-1
V gene: TRBV6-1
D gene: NA
clone size: NA
CDR3 length: 13
CDR3 protein: CASSEQGESEAFF
CDR3 DNA: TGTGCCAGCAGTGAACAGGGCGAGTCTGAAGCTTTCTTT

J gene: TRBJ2-1
V gene: TRBV14
D gene: NA
clone size: NA
CDR3 length: 14
CDR3 protein: CASSPGLAADEQFF
CDR3 DNA: TGTGCCAGCAGCCCCGGGTTAGCGGCGGATGAGCAGTTCTTC

J gene: TRBJ2-5
V gene: TRBV14
D gene: TRBD2
clone size: NA
CDR3 length: 13
CDR3 protein: CASSPGLQETQYF
CDR3 DNA: TGTGCCAGCAGCCCGGGACTACAAGAGACCCAGTACTTC

J gene: TRBJ2-5
V gene: TRBV19
D gene: NA
clone size: NA
CDR3 length: 11
CDR3 protein: CASGQQETQYF
CDR3 DNA: TGTGCCAGTGGACAGCAAGAGACCCAGTACTTC

J gene: TRBJ2-3
V gene: TRBV19
D gene: NA
clone size: NA
CDR3 length: 15
CDR3 protein: CASSRTRQGTDTQYF
CDR3 DNA: TGTGCCAGTAGCCGAACCAGACAGGGCACAGATACGCAGTATTTT

J gene: TRBJ1-1
V gene: TRBV14
D gene: TRBD1
clone size: NA
CDR3 length: 15
CDR3 protein: CASSHEGRGGPEAFF
CDR3 DNA: TGTGCCAGCAGCCATGAAGGGCGAGGGGGCCCTGAAGCTTTCTTT

J gene: TRBJ2-2
V gene: TRBV10-3
D gene: TRBD2
clone size: NA
CDR3 length: 15
CDR3 protein: CAISRDYTNTGELFF
CDR3 DNA: TGTGCCATCAGTCGGGACTATACGAACACCGGGGAGCTGTTTTTT

J gene: TRBJ2-2
V gene: TRBV19
D gene: NA
clone size: NA
CDR3 length: 14
CDR3 protein: CASRDGFRGMELFF
CDR3 DNA: TGTGCCAGTAGAGACGGCTTCCGAGGTATGGAGCTGTTTTTT

J gene: TRBJ1-1
V gene: TRBV25-1
D gene: TRBD1
clone size: once
CDR3 length: 15
CDR3 protein: CASQISGGVDTEAFF
CDR3 DNA: TGTGCCAGCCAAATATCAGGGGGAGTGGACACTGAAGCTTTCTTT